The source of this T cell receptor beta chain is a study of T cell repertoires in cytomegalovirus infection. Study context: CMV epitopes, recently identified HLA-C-restricted and well-studied HLA-B-restricted, were used. Signatures in public TCR beta sequences pointed to both CMV infection and matching HLA type.

General observations from the study: HLA-C-restricted, CMV-specific TCR beta clonotypes were dominant ex vivo.

In TCRdb, the reads were re-called with MiXCR into one record per CDR3 protein. Of around 100,000 distinct CDR3 sequences listed, roughly 39% are singletons. J gave up 3 bases and V 1 base, and 8 bases lay outside the gene matches. This CDR3 region has 17 residues. Germline loops: CDR1 LNHNV, CDR2 YYDKDF (reference sequence). This clonotype was seen only once. The antigen is not known. The specimen comprised CD8+ T cells from cultured PBMCs, sampled from culture after CMV antigen stimulation. The chain employs TRBV15 and TRBJ2-7; 11 nucleotides line up with TRBD2. This receptor was identified in a human donor in good health (CMV status not recorded). Some clones in this sample may be carry-over from other donors' samples. Here the CDR3 DNA reads TGTGCCACCAGCAGAGTCTACTCCGGGACTAGCGGCTACGAGCAGTACTTC. It specifies CATSRVYSGTSGYEQYF.